The clone carrying this T cell receptor (beta chain) was picked up many times. A single record per CDR3 protein comes from TCRdb applying MiXCR to the 5' RACE reads. The sample records tens of thousands of distinct CDR3 sequences, roughly 15% being singletons. The data stem from a study of neurological immune-mediated disorders. The V and J ends lost 0 bases and 0 bases respectively, with 7 bases between them. In germline, CDR1 is SGHRS, CDR2 YFSETQ. The CDR3 is 14 residues long. Healthy controls consisted of blood bank volunteers in Maryland, USA. This TCR was sampled from a woman aged 45-65 years in good health. The source material was PBMCs. This chain links TRBV5-1 with TRBJ2-7; D could derive from TRBD1 or TRBD2 (6 bases each). DNA of the CDR3: TGCGCCAGCAGCTTGGAGGGGGGCTCCTACGAGCAGTACTTC. As protein: CASSLEGGSYEQYF.